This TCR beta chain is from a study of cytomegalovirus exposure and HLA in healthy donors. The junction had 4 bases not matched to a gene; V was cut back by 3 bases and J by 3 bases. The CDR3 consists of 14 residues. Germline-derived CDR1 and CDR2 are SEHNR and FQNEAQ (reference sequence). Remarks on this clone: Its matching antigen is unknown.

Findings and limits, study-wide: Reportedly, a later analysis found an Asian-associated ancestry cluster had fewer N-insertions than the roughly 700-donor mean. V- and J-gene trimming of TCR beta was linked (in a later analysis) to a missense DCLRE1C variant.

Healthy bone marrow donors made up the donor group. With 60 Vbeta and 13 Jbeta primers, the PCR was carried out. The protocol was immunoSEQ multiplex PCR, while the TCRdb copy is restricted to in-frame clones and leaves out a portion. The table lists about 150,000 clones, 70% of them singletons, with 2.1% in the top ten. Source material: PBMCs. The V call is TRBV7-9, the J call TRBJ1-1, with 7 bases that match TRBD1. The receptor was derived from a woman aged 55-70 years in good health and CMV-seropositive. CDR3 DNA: TGTGCCAGCAGCTTTGACAGGGTGGACACTGAAGCTTTCTTT. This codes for CASSFDRVDTEAFF.